Included here is one TCR beta chain sequence, with context. These data originate in a study of T cell responses to AZD1222 COVID-19 vaccine. Trimming removed 9 bases from V and 0 bases from J, with 6 bases in between. Germline CDR1 SGHNT, CDR2 YYREEE (reference sequence). The CDR3 extends over 11 amino acids. Generated by immunoSEQ multiplex PCR, the TCRdb table keeps only in-frame clones and is missing some. The sample contains some 200,000 clones, approximately 91% of which appear only once. The rearrangement uses TRBV5-4 and TRBJ2-5, with a weak D call TRBD1 (5 bases). The source material was peripheral blood, sampled on day 0 of AZD1222 vaccination. The source is an adult in good health. The CDR3 DNA is TGTGCCACCAGGGACCAAGAGACCCAGTACTTC. It codes for CATRDQETQYF.